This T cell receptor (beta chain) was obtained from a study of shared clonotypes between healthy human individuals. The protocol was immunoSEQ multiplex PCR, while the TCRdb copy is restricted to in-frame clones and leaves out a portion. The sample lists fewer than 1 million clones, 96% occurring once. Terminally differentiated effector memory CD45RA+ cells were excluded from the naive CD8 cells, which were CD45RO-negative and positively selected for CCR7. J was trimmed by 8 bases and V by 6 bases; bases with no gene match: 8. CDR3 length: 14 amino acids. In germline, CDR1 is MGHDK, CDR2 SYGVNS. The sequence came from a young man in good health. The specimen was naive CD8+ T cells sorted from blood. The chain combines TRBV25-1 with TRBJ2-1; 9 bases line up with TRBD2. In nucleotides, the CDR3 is TGTGCCAGCAGCATAGGCCTAGCGGGATATGAGCAGTTCTTC. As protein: CASSIGLAGYEQFF. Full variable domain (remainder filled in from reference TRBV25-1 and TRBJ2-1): EADIYQTPRYLVIGTGKKITLECSQTMGHDKMYWYQQDPGMELHLIHYSYGVNSTEKGDLSSESTVSRIRTEHFPLTLESARPSHTSQYLCASSIGLAGYEQFFGPGTRLTVL.